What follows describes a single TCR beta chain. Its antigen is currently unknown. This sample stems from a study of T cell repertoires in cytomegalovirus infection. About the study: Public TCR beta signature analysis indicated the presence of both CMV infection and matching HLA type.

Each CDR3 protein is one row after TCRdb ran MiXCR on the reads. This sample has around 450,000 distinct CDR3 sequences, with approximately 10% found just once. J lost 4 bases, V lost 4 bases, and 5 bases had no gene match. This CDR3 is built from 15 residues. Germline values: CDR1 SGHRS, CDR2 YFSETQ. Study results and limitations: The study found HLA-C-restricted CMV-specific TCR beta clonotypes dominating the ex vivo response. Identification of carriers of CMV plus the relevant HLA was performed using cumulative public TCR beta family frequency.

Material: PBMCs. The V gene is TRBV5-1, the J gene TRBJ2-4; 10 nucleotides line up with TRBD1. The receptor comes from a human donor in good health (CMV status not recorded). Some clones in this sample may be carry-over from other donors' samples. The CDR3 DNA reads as TGCGCCAGCAGCCTGCAGGGACAGGGGAAAAACATTCAGTACTTC. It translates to CASSLQGQGKNIQYF.